One T cell receptor beta chain is described in this entry. The data originate from a study of shared T cell receptors in the human thymus. Produced via immunoSEQ multiplex PCR; TCRdb's table is partial and in-frame only. This sample yields hundreds of thousands of clones, of which 88% are seen a single time; about 0.01% belongs to the top ten. CDR1 is SGDLS and CDR2 is YYNGEE in the germline V gene. This CDR3 has 13 amino acids. Trimming stripped 3 bases from V and 4 bases from J, with 8 bases between. These data were likewise used in another study, on human thymus T cells.

The specimen was thymocytes. The TCR was taken from a boy under three years old with a congenital heart defect. The V gene is TRBV9, the J gene TRBJ2-1, with a weak D call TRBD2 (5 bases). The CDR3 region is CASSAGVYNEQFF. In DNA form, the CDR3 reads TGTGCCAGCAGCGCCGGGGTTTACAATGAGCAGTTCTTC.